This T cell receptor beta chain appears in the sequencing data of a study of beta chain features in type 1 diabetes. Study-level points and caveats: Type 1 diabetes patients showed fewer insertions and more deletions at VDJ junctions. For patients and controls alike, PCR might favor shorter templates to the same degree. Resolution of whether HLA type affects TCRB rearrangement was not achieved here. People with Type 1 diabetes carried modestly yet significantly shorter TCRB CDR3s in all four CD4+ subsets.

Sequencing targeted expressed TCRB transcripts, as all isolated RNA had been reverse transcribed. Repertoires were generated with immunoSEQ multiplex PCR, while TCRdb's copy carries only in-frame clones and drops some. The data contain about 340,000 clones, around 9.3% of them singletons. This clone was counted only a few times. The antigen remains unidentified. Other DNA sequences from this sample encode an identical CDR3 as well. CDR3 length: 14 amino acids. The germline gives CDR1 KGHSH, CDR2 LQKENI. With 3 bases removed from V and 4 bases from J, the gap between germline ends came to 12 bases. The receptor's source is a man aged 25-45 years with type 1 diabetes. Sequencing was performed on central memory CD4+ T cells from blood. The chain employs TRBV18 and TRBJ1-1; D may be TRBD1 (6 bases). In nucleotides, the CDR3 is TGTGCCAGCTCACCGAGACAGGAGGGCACTGAAGCTTTCTTT. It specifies CASSPRQEGTEAFF. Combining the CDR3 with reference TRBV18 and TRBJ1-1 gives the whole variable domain NAGVMQNPRHLVRRRGQEARLRCSPMKGHSHVYWYRQLPEEGLKFMVYLQKENIIDESGMPKERFSAEFPKEGPSILRIQQVVRGDSAAYFCASSPRQEGTEAFFGQGTRLTVV.